This T cell receptor beta chain is from a study of CD8 T cells in Susac syndrome. Study results and caveats: The authors acknowledged that their TCR sequencing and HLA analysis involved a relatively small number of individuals.

This clonotype was recorded once. Its antigen is as yet unknown. This CDR3 is 13 amino acids long. The ends lost 5 bases at V and 5 bases at J; junction bases unmatched: 5. Germline CDR1 reads MGHDK; CDR2 reads SYGVNS. Negative isolation yielded the CD8+ and CD4+ T cells, while FACS enriched the TEMRA cells. It was with random hexamers that roughly 0.45 to 1 ug RNA was reverse transcribed. TCRdb processed the immunoSEQ multiplex PCR reads anew with MiXCR; each CDR3 protein has one entry. The sample yields a few hundred thousand distinct CDR3 sequences, nearly 97% seen once. What was sequenced was CD4+ T cells from PBMCs. The chain carries TRBV25-1 and TRBJ1-2; 7 bases fit TRBD1. The clonotype was recovered from a human donor with multiple sclerosis. The CDR3 bases are TGTGCCAGCAGTAAACAGGGGCGGTATGGCTACACCTTC. Its translation is CASSKQGRYGYTF.